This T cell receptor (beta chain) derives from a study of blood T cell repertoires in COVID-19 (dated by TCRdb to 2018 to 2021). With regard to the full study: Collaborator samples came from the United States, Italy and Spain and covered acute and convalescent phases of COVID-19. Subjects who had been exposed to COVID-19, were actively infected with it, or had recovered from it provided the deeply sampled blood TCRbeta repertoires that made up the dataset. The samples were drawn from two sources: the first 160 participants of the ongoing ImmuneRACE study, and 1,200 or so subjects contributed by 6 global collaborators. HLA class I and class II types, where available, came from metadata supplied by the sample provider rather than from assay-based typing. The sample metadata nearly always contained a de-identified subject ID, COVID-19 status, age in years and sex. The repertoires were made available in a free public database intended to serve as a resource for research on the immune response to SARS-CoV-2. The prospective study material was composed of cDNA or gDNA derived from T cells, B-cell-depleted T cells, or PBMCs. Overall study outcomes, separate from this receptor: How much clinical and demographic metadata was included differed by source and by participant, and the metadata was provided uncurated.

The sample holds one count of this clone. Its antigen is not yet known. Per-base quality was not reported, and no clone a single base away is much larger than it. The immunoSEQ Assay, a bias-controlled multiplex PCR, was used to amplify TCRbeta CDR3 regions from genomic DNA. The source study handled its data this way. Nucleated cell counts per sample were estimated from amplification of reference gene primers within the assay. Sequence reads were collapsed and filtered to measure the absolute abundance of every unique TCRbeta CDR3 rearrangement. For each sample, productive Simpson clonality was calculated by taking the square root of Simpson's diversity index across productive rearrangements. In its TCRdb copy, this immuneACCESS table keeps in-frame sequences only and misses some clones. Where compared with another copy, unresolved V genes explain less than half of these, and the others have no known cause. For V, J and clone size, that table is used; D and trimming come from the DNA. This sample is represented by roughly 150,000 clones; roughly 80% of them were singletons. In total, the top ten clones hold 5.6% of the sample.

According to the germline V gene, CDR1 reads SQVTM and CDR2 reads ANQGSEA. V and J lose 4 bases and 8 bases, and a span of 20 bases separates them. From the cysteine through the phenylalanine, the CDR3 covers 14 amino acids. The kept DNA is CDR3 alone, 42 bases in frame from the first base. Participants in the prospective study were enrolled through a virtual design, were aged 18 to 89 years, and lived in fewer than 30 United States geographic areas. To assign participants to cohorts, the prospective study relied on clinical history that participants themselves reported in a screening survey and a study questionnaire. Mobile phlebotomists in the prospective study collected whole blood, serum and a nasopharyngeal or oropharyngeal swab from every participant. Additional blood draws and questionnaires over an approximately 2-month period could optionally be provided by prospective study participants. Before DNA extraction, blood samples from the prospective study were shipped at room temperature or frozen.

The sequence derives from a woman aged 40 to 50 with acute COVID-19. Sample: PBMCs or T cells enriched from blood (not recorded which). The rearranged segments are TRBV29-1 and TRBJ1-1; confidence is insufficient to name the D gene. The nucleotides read TGCAGCGTTGGGTTGTGGGAGACCCGACCCGAAGCTTTCTTT. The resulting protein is CSVGLWETRPEAFF.